This TCR beta chain was identified during a study of CD8 T cells in ankylosing spondylitis (dated 2017 in TCRdb). Background on the whole study: T cell receptor beta repertoires were profiled in healthy donors and ankylosing spondylitis patients so that disease-linked TCR variants could be found. The full study cohort comprised approximately 23 ankylosing spondylitis patients and 85 to 120 healthy donors. Peripheral blood was sampled, and synovial fluid was additionally collected from ankylosing spondylitis patients. Broad study findings and their caveats: A CD8+ phenotype was shown by the disease-linked clones, which were found at relatively low frequencies in peripheral blood. Significant enrichment of the disease-linked clones was reported in matched synovial fluid samples from ankylosing spondylitis patients. Some of the motif variants had been reported before in the synovial fluid and blood of reactive arthritis patients, a finding that suggests common disease-initiation mechanisms. Blood from ankylosing spondylitis patients appeared to be characterized by a TCR beta motif composed of about eight highly homologous amino acid variants.

Trimming takes 7 bases off V and 4 bases off J; junction bases not matched to a gene: 7. The germline V gene encodes CDR1 LGHDT and CDR2 YNNKEL (reference sequence). The CDR3, from cysteine to phenylalanine, totals 14 residues. Only the CDR3 region is kept as DNA, spanning 42 bases read in frame from base 1. The instrument given in TCRdb is Illumina HiSeq 2500. Quantitative 5'-RACE with molecular barcodes was used to prepare TCR beta libraries. In the paper's pipeline: To identify disease-linked TCR variants, a new computational method was used, one built on a probabilistic model of VDJ rearrangement. TCRdb trimmed public reads at Q25 via fastp, called clones via MiXCR and kept in-frame beta chains. Rows are unified per CDR3 protein, each entry keeping the most common DNA and genes. The V and J calls come from TCRdb's annotation, not from the publication. The sample table contains roughly 250,000 distinct CDR3 sequences; only one count was recorded for 8% to 11% of them. Together, the top ten hold approximately 2.5% of the sample.

The table lists this clonotype with many counts. Its antigen specificity is not known. It has no much larger one-base neighbor in the sample; base qualities were not kept. Sequencing was done on a sample of blood, either unsorted or a sorted T cell fraction (not recorded which). This sequence was found in a male donor with ankylosing spondylitis or in good health (not recorded which). The sequence joins TRBV3-1 to TRBJ2-7, and 10 junctional nucleotides match TRBD2. Here is the DNA: TGTGCCAGCACCAAGAGCGGGGGGGCGTACGAGCAGTACTTC. Its coded protein is CASTKSGGAYEQYF.